This entry lists 24 T cell receptor beta chains sequenced from one sample in a study of vaccination and CD4 T cells after COVID-19. Sequence data for DNA of cultured CD4+ T cells were generated by the Oncomine TCR Beta short-read assay. TCRdb redid the calling of the PCR reads with MiXCR, one entry per CDR3 protein. The top ten clones hold 15% to 20% of a sample with tens of thousands of distinct CDR3 sequences, under 70% of them seen once. What these receptors recognize is not known. Noted treatment: roughly 11-day PBMC culture with coronavirus spike peptide pools or control peptides (ViraFEST assay). The source material was CD4+ T cells from blood, cultured in vitro, sampled after SARS-CoV-2 vaccination. The receptors derive from a human donor who received a COVID-19 vaccine.

The chain recombines TRBV15 with TRBJ2-1; 8 positions agree with TRBD2. Germline assignment: CDR1 LNHNV and CDR2 YYDKDF (reference sequence). This CDR3 has 16 residues. Unmatched junction bases numbered 7, after V lost 6 bases and J lost 0 bases. This CDR3 reads CATSGDGGASYNEQFF. For the CDR3, the DNA is TGTGCCACCAGTGGAGACGGGGGGGCCTCCTACAATGAGCAGTTCTTC.

The chain employs TRBV27 and TRBJ2-1; tentative D call: TRBD2 (5 bases). The length of the CDR3 is 14 residues. Between the trimmed V and J ends, which lost 4 bases and 5 bases, there was a span of 12 bases. Germline lookup yields CDR1 MNHEY and CDR2 SMNVEV (reference sequence). The CDR3: CASSSSRGDNEQFF. The CDR3 coding sequence is TGTGCCAGCAGTTCGTCTCGGGGAGACAATGAGCAGTTCTTC.

This rearrangement joins TRBV24-1 to TRBJ2-5; D might be TRBD1 or TRBD2, each matching 5 bases. Trimming took 2 bases from V and 8 from J, leaving 14 bases between them. CDR3 size: 14 residues. Germline V gene sequence: CDR1 KGHDR, CDR2 SFDVKD. CDR3 coding DNA: TGTGCCACCAGTGATTGGGGCAGGGACCCCACCCAGTACTTC. Translation: CATSDWGRDPTQYF.

V is TRBV5-1 and J is TRBJ2-2; perhaps TRBD1 as D (6 bases). This CDR3 spans 13 amino acids. Germline CDR1 is SGHRS and CDR2 is YFSETQ. Trimming stripped 4 bases from V and 8 bases from J, with 12 bases between. DNA of the CDR3: TGCGCCAGCAGCCCGCTGCAGGGGGGGGAGCTGTTTTTT. Protein sequence: CASSPLQGGELFF.

The chain has TRBV19 and TRBJ2-1; 10 bases are shared with TRBD2. Losses at the gene ends were 9 bases for V and 4 bases for J; bases not matched to a gene: 15. Germline-derived CDR1 and CDR2 are LNHDA and SQIVND (reference sequence). The CDR3 totals 17 residues. Here the CDR3 reads CASSLGSGGSYYNEQFF. CDR3 nucleotide sequence: TGTGCCAGCTCCCTAGGTAGCGGGGGGTCCTATTACAATGAGCAGTTCTTC.

This sequence joins TRBV30 and TRBJ1-1; no clear D. CDR1 is GTSNPN, CDR2 SVGIG, per germline (reference sequence). The CDR3 totals 8 residues. The V gene lost 7 bases and the J gene lost 7 bases, with 4 bases spanning the gap. The CDR3 DNA reads TGTGCCTTGGATGAAGCTTTCTTT. Its translation: CALDEAFF.

This rearrangement joins TRBV20-1 to TRBJ2-7, with D tentatively TRBD2 (7 bases). CDR1 and CDR2 from the germline V gene are DFQATT and SNEGSKA (reference sequence). The CDR3 extends over 16 amino acids. The germline V and J ends were trimmed by 0 bases and 0 bases, with 15 bases remaining between them. The CDR3 DNA follows: TGCAGTGCTAGAGATTTTGGCGGGGGCCCCTCCTACGAGCAGTACTTC. Its translation is CSARDFGGGPSYEQYF.

V and J are TRBV12-3 or TRBV12-4 and TRBJ2-3, with D possibly TRBD2 on 6 matching bases. There are 14 residues in the CDR3. Trimming pared 3 bases from V and 1 base from J, leaving 8 bases between. The CDR3 DNA sequence: TGTGCCAGCAGTTTGCGGGGTGGCACAGATACGCAGTATTTT. Its protein is CASSLRGGTDTQYF.

The chain combines TRBV19 with TRBJ1-4; 9 bases align to TRBD1. This CDR3 has 13 residues. The V and J ends lost 6 bases and 7 bases, in that order; junction bases with no gene match: 3. Germline V gene lookup returns CDR1 LNHDA and CDR2 SQIVND (reference sequence). The CDR3 spells CASRNRGPEKLFF. CDR3 DNA sequence: TGTGCCAGTAGAAACAGGGGGCCTGAAAAACTGTTTTTT.

The chain links TRBV18 to TRBJ2-7, with 7 bases identical to TRBD2. The junction had 7 bases not matched to a gene; V was cut back by 2 bases and J by 6 bases. The CDR3 is made up of 14 amino acids. Germline CDR1 is KGHSH and CDR2 is LQKENI. The CDR3 loop reads CASSPVAGSGEQYF. The CDR3 DNA reads as TGTGCCAGCTCACCAGTAGCGGGTTCGGGCGAGCAGTACTTC.

This clonotype turned up a few times. The chain links TRBV21-1 to TRBJ1-6; the D call in the table, TRBD1, was not verified against the DNA. TRBV21-1 is a recognized pseudogene. CDR3 length: 16 amino acids. The CDR3 bases are TGTGCCAGCAGCGAGGAAGGGACAGGGCGAAATTCACCCCTCCACTTT. Translated: CASSEEGTGRNSPLHF.

This chain connects TRBV2 to TRBJ1-2; no clear D gene. Trimming left V 0 bases short and J 8 bases short, with 10 bases between. Per the germline V gene, CDR1 is SNHLY and CDR2 is FYNNEI. The CDR3 is made up of 13 amino acids. The DNA for the CDR3 is TGTGCCAGCAGTGAAGCGCAGTTCAGGGGCTACACCTTC. It yields the protein CASSEAQFRGYTF.

This clonotype appeared a few times. The chain joins TRBV6-1 to TRBJ2-5; TRBD1 or TRBD2 may be the D gene (6 bases each). CDR3 length: 15 amino acids. The V end was cut by 2 bases, the J end by 2 bases, with 12 bases between. Per germline, CDR1 MNHNS and CDR2 SASEGT. CDR3 coding DNA: TGTGCCAGCAGTGAAATTCGGGGGCAACAAGAGACCCAGTACTTC. It encodes CASSEIRGQQETQYF.

The chain carries TRBV20-1 and TRBJ2-3; TRBD1 is a possible D gene (6 bases). V lost 0 bases and J lost 10, with 29 bases in between. Germline V lookup: CDR1 DFQATT, CDR2 SNEGSKA (reference sequence). The CDR3 runs to 18 residues. CDR3 coding DNA: TGCAGTGCTAGAGATCGTTCGCCGGCCATTTGGCCGACAGGCCCGCAGTATTTT. Protein sequence: CSARDRSPAIWPTGPQYF.

V and J are TRBV27 and TRBJ2-2; D unclear. This CDR3 is built from 13 residues. CDR1 MNHEY and CDR2 SMNVEV come from the germline V gene (reference sequence). Trimming removed 3 bases from V and 1 base from J, with 3 bases in between. The CDR3 sequence: CASSFLNTGELFF. The CDR3 DNA reads TGTGCCAGCAGTTTCTTGAACACCGGGGAGCTGTTTTTT.

This clonotype was found once. V usage is TRBV7-2 and J usage is TRBJ1-6, with D unclear. V was clipped by 5 bases and J by 10 bases, with 12 bases between them. The CDR3 has 13 residues. Germline V gene data show CDR1 as SGHTA and CDR2 as FQGNSA. CDR3 protein: CASSPGNRSPLHF. DNA for the CDR3: TGTGCCAGCAGCCCTGGGAACCGCTCACCCCTCCACTTT.

This clonotype was seen only a few times. The chain is built from TRBV10-1 and TRBJ2-2; possibly TRBD1 for D (5 bases). The CDR3 length is 17 residues. From germline, CDR1 is WNHNN and CDR2 SYGVQD (reference sequence). The V end lost 2 bases, the J end lost 1 base, and 14 bases lay between the germline ends. CDR3 protein: CASSEISRVVNTGELFF. The CDR3 DNA follows: TGCGCCAGCAGTGAGATCTCCAGGGTAGTGAACACCGGGGAGCTGTTTTTT.

By sample share, this clonotype is medium-sized. This chain links TRBV30 with TRBJ1-5; a weak D match, TRBD1 (5 bases). Germline values: CDR1 GTSNPN, CDR2 SVGIG (reference sequence). V was pared by 3 bases and J by 4 bases, with 16 bases between. CDR3 size: 15 residues. CDR3 DNA: TGTGCCTGGAGCCAAAACCGAGGGGTAAATCAGCCCCAGCATTTT. Translation: CAWSQNRGVNQPQHF.

A few counts support this clonotype. The V call is TRBV2, the J call TRBJ2-5; 7 bases are a match to TRBD2. The germline CDR1 and CDR2 sequences are SNHLY and FYNNEI. The CDR3 covers 16 residues. V lost 7 bases and J lost 0; bases outside the gene matches: 11. The CDR3 coding sequence is TGTGCCAGCATTATTCTGCGGGGGTTGAACCAAGAGACCCAGTACTTC. Its translation is CASIILRGLNQETQYF.

The sample holds one count of this clonotype. The rearrangement joins TRBV7-9 to TRBJ2-7; maybe TRBD2 (6 bases). Trimming cost V 5 bases and J 2 bases, with 16 bases left between them. There are 15 residues in the CDR3. Germline V gives CDR1 SEHNR, CDR2 FQNEAQ (reference sequence). CDR3 region: CASSPLGGWTYEQYF. The CDR3 DNA reads TGTGCCAGCAGCCCTCTCGGGGGATGGACCTACGAGCAGTACTTC.

The chain recombines TRBV10-3 with TRBJ2-5, with 11 positions matching TRBD2. CDR3 length: 16 residues. Germline CDR1 and CDR2: ENHRY and SYGVKD. Trimming removed 3 bases from V and 6 bases from J; junction bases left unmatched: 9. The CDR3 reads CAISEGLAGGQKTQYF. DNA of the CDR3: TGTGCCATCAGTGAAGGTCTAGCGGGGGGTCAAAAGACCCAGTACTTC.

V usage is TRBV20-1 and J usage is TRBJ1-5; maybe TRBD1 (6 bases). The length of the CDR3 is 16 residues. Between the trimmed V and J ends, which lost 0 bases and 0 bases, there was a span of 12 bases. Germline loops: CDR1 DFQATT, CDR2 SNEGSKA (reference sequence). DNA for the CDR3: TGCAGTGCTAGAGATACAGGGACGGATAGCAATCAGCCCCAGCATTTT. Translated, it gives CSARDTGTDSNQPQHF.

The table lists this clonotype with a few counts. This chain connects TRBV7-9 to TRBJ1-5; perhaps TRBD1 as D (6 bases). The CDR3 spans 15 residues. The V and J ends lost 5 bases and 5 bases respectively, with 16 bases between them. Germline loops: CDR1 SEHNR, CDR2 FQNEAQ (reference sequence). CDR3 region: CASSIKGGIDQPQHF. The CDR3 bases are TGTGCCAGCAGCATAAAGGGGGGGATTGATCAGCCCCAGCATTTT.

The gene calls are TRBV19 and TRBJ1-5; tentatively, D is TRBD1 (6 bases). The CDR3 spans 16 residues. Trimming left V 4 bases short and J 0 bases short, with 13 bases between. CDR1 and CDR2 (germline): LNHDA, SQIVND (reference sequence). CDR3 sequence (DNA): TGTGCCAGTAGTAGTACAGGGTATTATAGCAATCAGCCCCAGCATTTT. Translation gives CASSSTGYYSNQPQHF.